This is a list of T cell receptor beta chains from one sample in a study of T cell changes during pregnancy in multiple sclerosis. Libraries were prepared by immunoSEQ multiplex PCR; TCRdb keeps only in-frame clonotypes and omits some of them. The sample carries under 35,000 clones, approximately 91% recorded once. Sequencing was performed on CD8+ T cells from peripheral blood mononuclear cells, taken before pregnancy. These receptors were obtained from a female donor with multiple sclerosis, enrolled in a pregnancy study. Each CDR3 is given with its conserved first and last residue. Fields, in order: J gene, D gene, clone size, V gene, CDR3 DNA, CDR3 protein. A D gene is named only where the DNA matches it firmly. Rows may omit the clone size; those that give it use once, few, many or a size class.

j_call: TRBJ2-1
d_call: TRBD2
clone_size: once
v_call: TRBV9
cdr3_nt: TGTGCCAGCAGCCCCACTGGAGCGGGGGGCCTGAATCATGAGAATGAGCAGTTCTTC
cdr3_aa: CASSPTGAGGLNHENEQFF

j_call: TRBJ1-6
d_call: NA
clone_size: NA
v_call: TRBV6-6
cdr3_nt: TGTGCCAGCAGTTACTCCCTTAATTCACCCCTCCACTTT
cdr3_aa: CASSYSLNSPLHF

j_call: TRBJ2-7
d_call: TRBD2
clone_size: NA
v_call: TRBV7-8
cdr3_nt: TGTGCCAGCAGCCAAAGACTAGCGGGCTCCTACGAGCAGTACTTC
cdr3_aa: CASSQRLAGSYEQYF

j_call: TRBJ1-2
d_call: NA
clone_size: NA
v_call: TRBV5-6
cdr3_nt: TGTGCCAGCAAAGCTTGGGAGTCTAACTATGGCTACACCTTC
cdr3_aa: CASKAWESNYGYTF

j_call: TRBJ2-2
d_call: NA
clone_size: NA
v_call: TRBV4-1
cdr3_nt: TGCGCCAGCAGCCCCCCCAGGGAAACCGGGGAGCTGTTTTTT
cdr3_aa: CASSPPRETGELFF

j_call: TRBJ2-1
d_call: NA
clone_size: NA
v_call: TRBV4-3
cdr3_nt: TGCGCCAGCAGCCAAGACCTGGGGGCCCGGCCTAATGAGCAGTTCTTC
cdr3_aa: CASSQDLGARPNEQFF

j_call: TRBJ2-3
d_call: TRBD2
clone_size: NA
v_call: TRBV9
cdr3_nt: TGTGCCAGCAGCCCCCTCTCGGGGGGGCCGGCAGATACGCAGTATTTT
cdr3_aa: CASSPLSGGPADTQYF

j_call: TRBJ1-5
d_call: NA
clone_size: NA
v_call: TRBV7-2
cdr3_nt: TGTGCCAGCAGCTTGGGACGGTGGGGACACCCAAATCAGCCCCAGCATTTT
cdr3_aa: CASSLGRWGHPNQPQHF

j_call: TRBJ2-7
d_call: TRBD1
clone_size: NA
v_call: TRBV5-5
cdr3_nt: TGTGCCAGCAGCTTGTTCCAGGGGGCGGCTAGGGAGCAGTACTTC
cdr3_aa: CASSLFQGAAREQYF

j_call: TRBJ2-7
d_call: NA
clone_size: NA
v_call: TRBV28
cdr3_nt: TGTGCCAGCAGCCCCTCCCCGGGGGAGCAGTACTTC
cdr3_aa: CASSPSPGEQYF

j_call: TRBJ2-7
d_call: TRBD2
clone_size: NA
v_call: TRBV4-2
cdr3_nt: TGTGCCAGCAGCCAAGATCCTAGCGGGGGGGCCATCGAGCAGTACTTC
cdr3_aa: CASSQDPSGGAIEQYF

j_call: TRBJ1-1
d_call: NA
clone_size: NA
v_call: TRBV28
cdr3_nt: TGTGCCAGCAGTTTATTCCCCCCGGGCGGGTCATCTGAAGCTTTCTTT
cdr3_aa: CASSLFPPGGSSEAFF

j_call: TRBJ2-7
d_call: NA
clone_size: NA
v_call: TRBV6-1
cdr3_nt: TGTGCCAGCAGTCTGAGCGGCGAGCAGTACTTC
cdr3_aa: CASSLSGEQYF

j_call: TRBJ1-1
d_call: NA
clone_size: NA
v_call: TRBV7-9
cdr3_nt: TGTGCCAGCAGCTTTCGGATAACAGACAATACTGAAGCTTTCTTT
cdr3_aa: CASSFRITDNTEAFF

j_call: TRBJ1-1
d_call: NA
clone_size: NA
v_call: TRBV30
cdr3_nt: TGTGCCTGGAGTGTACTCACTGAAGCTTTCTTT
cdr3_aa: CAWSVLTEAFF

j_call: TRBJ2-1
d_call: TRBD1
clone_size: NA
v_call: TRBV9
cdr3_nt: TGTGCCAGCAGCCCTGACAGGGGGTATTACAATGAGCAGTTCTTC
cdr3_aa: CASSPDRGYYNEQFF

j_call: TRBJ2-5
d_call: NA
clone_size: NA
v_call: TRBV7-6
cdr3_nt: TGTGCCAGCAGCTTTGGGAGTGCGGAGACCCAGTACTTC
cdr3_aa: CASSFGSAETQYF